These 26 T cell receptor beta chains were sequenced from one sample in a study of T cells in Graves' hyperthyroidism and ophthalmopathy. RNA transcripts were the template for amplifying TCR beta CDR3 regions. The study used the HTBI primer set for a first-round RT-PCR of the TCR CDR3. MiXCR was run by TCRdb on the multiplex PCR reads, yielding one entry per CDR3 protein. In the table there are around 580,000 distinct CDR3 sequences, around 46% of which are singletons. The specimen sequenced was peripheral blood or thyroid tissue (not recorded which). The receptors here all came from a woman between 18 and 29 years old with Graves' hyperthyroidism.

This clonotype showed up many times. The chain combines TRBV6-5 with TRBJ1-5, with 7 bases that match TRBD1. The germline gives CDR1 MNHEY, CDR2 SVGAGI. The CDR3 runs 13 residues. The ends lost 7 bases at V and 2 bases at J; junction bases unmatched: 2. The DNA of the CDR3 is TGTGCCAGCAAAGGACAGGGCAATCAGCCCCAGCATTTT. Translating gives CASKGQGNQPQHF.

In this sample, this clonotype turned up once. The rearrangement links TRBV7-2 to TRBJ2-3, with D perhaps assigned TRBD1 or TRBD2 (5 bases each). Per germline, CDR1 SGHTA and CDR2 FQGNSA. The V gene lost 4 bases and the J gene lost 10 bases, with 12 bases spanning the gap. This CDR3 contains 12 residues. The CDR3, as DNA: TGTGCCAGCAGCTCAATCCTGGGGGCGCAGTATTTT. Translated, it gives CASSSILGAQYF.

This clonotype was seen a single time. The chain uses TRBV7-8 and TRBJ1-6, with TRBD1 matching over 10 bases. V was pared by 5 bases and J by 7 bases, with 11 bases of the junction left unmatched. Germline CDR1 and CDR2: SGHVS and FQNEAQ. CDR3 length: 17 residues. The CDR3 loop reads CASSPAPRDRGNSPLHF. In DNA, the CDR3 is TGTGCCAGCAGCCCCGCCCCCCGGGACAGGGGCAATTCACCCCTCCACTTT.

To note about this clonotype: The junction does not match germline at one end; this may be a read error. V and J are TRBV20-1 and TRBJ1-4; D unclear. The CDR3 covers 14 residues. Germline assignment: CDR1 DFQATT and CDR2 SNEGSKA (reference sequence). In DNA, the CDR3 is TGCAGTGCTAGAGATAGGGCCGGACGCGAAAAACTGTTTTTC. Amino acids: CSARDRAGREKLFF.

This clonotype was counted between two and nine times. The chain uses TRBV2 and TRBJ2-5, with 12 positions matching TRBD1. CDR1 and CDR2 from the germline V gene are SNHLY and FYNNEI. The ends lost 8 bases at V and 3 bases at J; junction bases unmatched: 10. The CDR3 is 16 residues long. CDR3 protein: CASSPLGQGAEETQYF. The CDR3 DNA sequence: TGTGCCAGCTCACCCCTGGGACAGGGGGCTGAAGAGACCCAGTACTTC.

This chain uses TRBV5-5 with TRBJ1-4; no clear D. The CDR3 spans 14 residues. The V gene's germline CDR1 is SGHKS and CDR2 YYEKEE (reference sequence). Trimming took 4 bases from V and 2 from J, leaving 9 bases between them. The CDR3 sequence: CASSPSSTNEKLFF. The CDR3 nucleotides are TGTGCCAGCAGCCCATCTTCGACTAATGAAAAACTGTTTTTT. Using reference TRBV5-5 and TRBJ1-4 for the parts outside the CDR3, the full variable domain is DAGVTQSPTHLIKTRGQQVTLRCSPISGHKSVSWYQQVLGQGPQFIFQYYEKEERGRGNFPDRFSARQFPNYSSELNVNALLLGDSALYLCASSPSSTNEKLFFGSGTQLSVL.

The chain employs TRBV7-9 and TRBJ2-7; tentatively, D is TRBD1 (5 bases). Germline CDR1 SEHNR, CDR2 FQNEAQ (reference sequence). This CDR3 spans 14 amino acids. The V and J ends lost 5 bases and 0 bases respectively, with 11 bases between them. In nucleotides, the CDR3 is TGTGCCAGCAGCAACAGACAGCTCTCCTACGAGCAGTACTTC. This translates into CASSNRQLSYEQYF.

As regards this clonotype: This sequence may be a read error, since a much larger clone differs from it by one base. The chain has TRBV9 and TRBJ2-5, with D possibly being TRBD2 (6 bases). CDR1 SGDLS and CDR2 YYNGEE come from the germline V gene. The CDR3 runs to 13 residues. CDR3 region: CASSNSGQEAQYF. The DNA for the CDR3 is TGTGCCAGCAGCAATAGCGGACAAGAGGCCCAGTACTTC.

A remark on this clonotype: Since a much larger clone is just one base distant, this may be a read error. The chain is built from TRBV9 and TRBJ1-6; no clear D gene. Germline lookup yields CDR1 SGDLS and CDR2 YYNGEE. CDR3 length equals 16 residues. CDR3 protein: CAGSVGQNSYNSPLHF. The CDR3 bases are TGTGCCGGCAGCGTAGGGCAAAACTCCTATAATTCACCCCTCCACTTT.

The V call is TRBV7-2, the J call TRBJ2-1; 15 positions match TRBD2. The V gene end was trimmed by 7 bases and the J gene end by 5 bases; junction bases not matched to a gene: 9. There are 17 residues in the CDR3. Germline V CDR1 and CDR2: SGHTA, FQGNSA. DNA for the CDR3: TGTGCCAGCACCCCTGGACTAGCGGGAGGGCCCAACAATGAGCAGTTCTTC. Amino acid sequence: CASTPGLAGGPNNEQFF.

This clonotype appeared many times. The chain links TRBV15 to TRBJ1-6; tentatively, D is TRBD1 (5 bases). The CDR3 extends over 16 amino acids. Trimming cost V 2 bases and J 6 bases, with 14 bases left between them. Germline CDR1 is LNHNV and CDR2 is YYDKDF (reference sequence). CDR3 residues: CATSRTRVSANSPLHF. CDR3 DNA: TGTGCCACCAGCAGAACCAGGGTGTCCGCTAATTCACCCCTCCACTTT.

The gene calls are TRBV29-1 and TRBJ1-2; TRBD1 is a possible D gene (5 bases). Germline V gene lookup returns CDR1 SQVTM and CDR2 ANQGSEA. The CDR3 loop spans 10 amino acids. Trimming shortened V by 8 bases and J by 4 bases, and 8 bases separated the two germline ends. Here the CDR3 reads CSTDSYGYTF. In DNA, the CDR3 is TGCAGCACCGACAGCTATGGCTACACCTTC.

The chain carries TRBV18 and TRBJ2-5; D is unresolved. The CDR3 spans 12 residues. Germline values: CDR1 KGHSH, CDR2 LQKENI. Trimming left V 1 base short and J 5 bases short, with 5 bases between. The CDR3 loop reads CASSPLMETQYF. CDR3 DNA: TGTGCCAGCTCACCACTGATGGAGACCCAGTACTTC.

This clonotype was recorded only once. The chain couples TRBV24-1 to TRBJ2-1; 7 nucleotides line up with TRBD1. Germline CDR1 KGHDR, CDR2 SFDVKD. With V trimmed by 4 bases and J by 9 bases, 11 bases remained unmatched. This CDR3 is 15 amino acids long. The DNA of the CDR3 is TGTGCCACCAGTGACAGACAGGGTCAATTTGGTGAGCAGTTCTTC. Protein: CATSDRQGQFGEQFF.

This clonotype appeared many times. This chain links TRBV9 with TRBJ1-2, with D tentatively TRBD1 (5 bases). The V gene lost 0 bases and the J gene lost 3 bases, with 15 bases spanning the gap. The germline CDR1 and CDR2 sequences are SGDLS and YYNGEE. The CDR3 has 16 residues. CDR3 sequence: CASSVEGGAFYYGYTF. The CDR3 DNA reads as TGTGCCAGCAGCGTAGAGGGAGGGGCATTTTACTATGGCTACACCTTC.

This clonotype has ten or more counts. The junction shows a germline mismatch at one end, possibly a read error. The chain uses TRBV10-3 and TRBJ2-5, with D unresolved. Per the germline V gene, CDR1 is ENHRY and CDR2 is SYGVKD. The CDR3 is 12 amino acids. The CDR3 reads CAISGLGESQYF. In DNA, the CDR3 is TGTGCCATCAGTGGGTTAGGAGAGTCCCAGTACTTC.

This clonotype was counted ten times or more. This chain joins TRBV7-2 and TRBJ1-4; D ambiguous. Germline values: CDR1 SGHTA, CDR2 FQGNSA. With 5 bases removed from V and 3 bases from J, the gap between germline ends came to 16 bases. CDR3 size: 16 residues. The CDR3 is CASSTRVGLPNEKLFF. CDR3 DNA sequence: TGTGCCAGCAGCACTAGGGTAGGGTTGCCTAATGAAAAACTGTTTTTT.

The rearrangement uses TRBV7-9 and TRBJ1-5; the match to TRBD1 covers 8 bases. Germline CDR1 is SEHNR and CDR2 is FQNEAQ (reference sequence). V lost 4 bases to trimming and J lost 6 bases; unmatched junction nucleotides: 17. This CDR3 has 18 amino acids. The CDR3 DNA reads as TGTGCCAGCAGCTCTCCCAGGGGGCCGTTTACAGGGATTCAGCCCCAGCATTTT. Protein sequence: CASSSPRGPFTGIQPQHF.

This clonotype has only a few counts. The chain uses TRBV3-1 and TRBJ2-5; 7 nucleotides match TRBD2. The CDR3 extends over 14 amino acids. Germline V gene sequence: CDR1 LGHDT, CDR2 YNNKEL (reference sequence). The trim removed 6 bases at V and 4 bases at J, leaving 8 bases unmatched. The CDR3 protein is CASRDYTSVETQYF. The DNA for the CDR3 is TGTGCCAGCAGGGATTATACTAGCGTAGAGACCCAGTACTTC.

The chain carries TRBV29-1 and TRBJ2-7, with TRBD2 identical over 7 bases. Germline CDR1 and CDR2: SQVTM and ANQGSEA. This CDR3 has 14 amino acids. V lost 5 bases and J lost 4; bases outside the gene matches: 11. The CDR3 loop reads CSVSGGGRFYEQYF. CDR3 DNA sequence: TGCAGCGTTAGTGGTGGCGGGAGATTTTACGAGCAGTACTTC.

This clonotype was detected only a few times. V usage is TRBV6-2 or TRBV6-3 and J usage is TRBJ1-2; D is undetermined. CDR3 length: 12 amino acids. Trimming removed 2 bases from V and 8 bases from J, with 9 bases in between. Germline CDR1 is MNHEY and CDR2 is SVGEGT. The CDR3: CASSYGAGGYTF. The CDR3 nucleotides read TGTGCCAGCAGTTACGGTGCGGGAGGCTACACCTTC.

The chain is built from TRBV5-1 and TRBJ1-1, with 7 bases aligning to TRBD1. CDR1 is SGHRS and CDR2 is YFSETQ in the germline V gene. The CDR3 has 16 amino acids. Trimming removed 4 bases from V and 0 bases from J; junction bases left unmatched: 9. The CDR3 DNA reads as TGCGCCAGCAGCCGACAGGGAAAAAGGATGAACACTGAAGCTTTCTTT. Its translation: CASSRQGKRMNTEAFF.

The genes are TRBV6-1 and TRBJ1-3, with D maybe TRBD1 (6 bases). This CDR3 has 14 residues. Trimming left V 5 bases short and J 2 bases short, with 10 bases between. Germline CDR1 MNHNS, CDR2 SASEGT. In nucleotides, the CDR3 is TGTGCCAGCAGTAGGGCAGGGGCTGGAAACACCATATATTTT. Translation gives CASSRAGAGNTIYF.

This clonotype has ten or more counts. This chain joins TRBV7-9 and TRBJ1-3; D remains ambiguous. The V gene lost 5 bases and the J gene lost 4 bases, with 3 bases spanning the gap. CDR3 length: 11 amino acids. Per germline, CDR1 SEHNR and CDR2 FQNEAQ (reference sequence). Written as DNA, the CDR3 is TGTGCCAGCAGCCTCGGAAACACCATATATTTT. It translates to CASSLGNTIYF.

This sequence joins TRBV7-9 and TRBJ2-3, with 7 positions matching TRBD2. CDR1 is SEHNR and CDR2 is FQNEAQ in the germline V gene (reference sequence). CDR3 length: 16 residues. With 4 bases clipped from V and 7 bases from J, the junction kept 14 bases outside the gene matches. The CDR3 region has the DNA TGTGCCAGCAGCTACCCGGGGGGACCCCCCGCAAATACGCAGTATTTT. It encodes CASSYPGGPPANTQYF.

This clonotype was seen repeatedly, ten times or more. The J gene is TRBJ2-5, the V gene TRBV11-3; TRBD2 matches 7 bases. The CDR3 sequence is 17 residues long. The ends lost 1 base at V and 1 base at J; junction bases unmatched: 9. Germline CDR1 is SGHNT and CDR2 is YENEEA. CDR3 protein: CASSLGGRLAVQETQYF. CDR3 DNA sequence: TGTGCCAGCAGCTTAGGAGGTCGGCTAGCGGTCCAAGAGACCCAGTACTTC.